This TCR beta chain comes out of a study of response to subunit inactivated influenza vaccine listed by TCRdb under 2018. Context from the whole study: The study used deep quantitative T cell receptor repertoire profiling to track responses to a trivalent subunit inactivated influenza vaccine. The paper's findings and limits, for the study overall: The authors proposed that each seasonal influenza vaccination may bring in only a limited number of new T cells.

CDR1 and CDR2 (DFQATT, SNEGSKA) derive from the germline V gene (reference sequence). The CDR3 goes from the cysteine to the phenylalanine over 12 residues. The entry retains the CDR3 DNA only, 36 bases that are in frame from base 1. V drops 0 bases and J drops 3 bases, leaving 6 bases in between. As to this clonotype: Its antigen is not yet known. The record has no base qualities; no much larger clone is one base away.

Preparation of the library involved RT-PCR. The sample was run on an Illumina HiSeq 2500. TCRdb itself trimmed the public reads at Q25 with fastp, ran MiXCR and retained productive beta chains. Rows are unified per CDR3 protein, each entry keeping the most common DNA and genes. The sample contains around 580,000 distinct CDR3 sequences, approximately 15% of them found a single time. Over 8.5% of the sample rests with the top ten. This chain is built from TRBV20-1 and TRBJ2-7, with the D segment identity uncertain. The sequence derives from a man aged 45 to 65 who received an inactivated influenza vaccine. Donor details come from another sample of the same person, matched by shared clones. The sequencing used PBMCs from blood, collected 11 to 12 days after vaccination. For the CDR3, the sequence is CSARDLYYEQYF. The DNA reads as follows: TGCAGTGCTAGAGATTTGTACTACGAGCAGTACTTC.